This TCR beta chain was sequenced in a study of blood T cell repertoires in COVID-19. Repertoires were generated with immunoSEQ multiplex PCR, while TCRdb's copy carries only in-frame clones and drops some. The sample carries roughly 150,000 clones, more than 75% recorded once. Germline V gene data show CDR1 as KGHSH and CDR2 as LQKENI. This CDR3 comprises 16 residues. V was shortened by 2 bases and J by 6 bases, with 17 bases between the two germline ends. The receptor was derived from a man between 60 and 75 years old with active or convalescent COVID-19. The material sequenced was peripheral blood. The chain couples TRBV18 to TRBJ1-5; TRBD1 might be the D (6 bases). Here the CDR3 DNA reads TGTGCCAGCTCACCAACCCTAGGACAGTTCGGTCAGCCCCAGCATTTT. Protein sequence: CASSPTLGQFGQPQHF.